This TCR beta chain is from a study of shared clonotypes between healthy human individuals. CDR1 and CDR2 from the germline V gene are GTSNPN and SVGIG (reference sequence). V was cut by 4 bases and J by 6 bases, with 19 bases left in between. The CDR3 runs 14 residues. Here immunoSEQ multiplex PCR was the method, and the copy in TCRdb shows in-frame clones only, minus some. The data show some 2,500,000 clones, with under 95% seen just once and about 0.38% held by the top ten. On this clone: Its antigen is unknown.

None of the donors, who were healthy HIV-negative adults, had recently had acute infections or vaccinations. The CD4+ fraction was divided into a CD45RA+ naive subset and a CD45RA-negative memory subset. Notes on the study in general: Roughly 5% of naive CD4 clonotypes were shared across several donors. Owing to a small donor count, the genetic and exposure-history diversity represented was limited.

The sequencing input was naive CD4+ T cells from PBMCs. Subset here: CD45RA+ positively selected. The TCR sequence derives from a man between 18 and 29 years old in good health. Some clones in this sample may be carry-over from other donors' samples. This chain links TRBV30 with TRBJ2-7; no clear D. The CDR3 sequence is CAWILPRSLAEQYF. CDR3 nucleotide sequence: TGTGCCTGGATTCTACCCCGTTCCTTGGCCGAGCAGTACTTC. The full variable domain, completed using reference TRBV30 and TRBJ2-7, is SQTIHQWPATLVQPVGSPLSLECTVEGTSNPNLYWYRQAAGRGLQLLFYSVGIGQISSEVPQNLSASRPQDRQFILSSKKLLLSDSGFYLCAWILPRSLAEQYFGPGTRLTVT.